This TCR beta chain was recorded in a study of CD8 T cells in ankylosing spondylitis. Each TCR beta library was made by quantitative 5'-RACE that incorporated molecular barcodes. TCRdb reprocessed the 5' RACE reads with MiXCR, giving one entry per CDR3 protein. The top ten clones hold approximately 4% of a sample with around 490,000 distinct CDR3 sequences, about 5.7% of them seen once. Study-level points and caveats: One TCR beta motif, made up of roughly eight highly homologous variants, appeared characteristic of ankylosing spondylitis blood.

The V gene's germline CDR1 is DFQATT and CDR2 SNEGSKA (reference sequence). V shed 1 base and J 9 bases; nucleotides not matched to a gene: 18. CDR3 length: 17 residues. Only a few counts were recorded for this clonotype. Its matching antigen is unknown. This receptor was identified in a male donor with ankylosing spondylitis. The V gene is TRBV20-1, the J gene TRBJ1-5; the match to TRBD1 covers 7 bases. The sequencing sample was made of blood, either unsorted or a sorted T cell fraction (not recorded which). CDR3 in DNA: TGCAGTGCTAGAGGTCCCGGAGACAGGGATATTGGGCGGCCCCAGCATTTT. Protein product: CSARGPGDRDIGRPQHF.